This TCR beta chain was identified in a study of blood T cell repertoires in COVID-19. Study as a whole: Spain, Italy and the United States supplied samples that represented acute and convalescent COVID-19.

The table came from immunoSEQ multiplex PCR; TCRdb's copy has only in-frame clones and leaves some out. Of 100,000 to 150,000 clones in the sample, about 85% were seen once. CDR3 size: 14 residues. Between the trimmed V and J ends, which lost 3 bases and 2 bases, there was a span of 7 bases. Per germline, CDR1 LGHDT and CDR2 YNNKEL (reference sequence). The source of this sequence is an elderly woman with acute or convalescent COVID-19. The sequencing input was peripheral blood. V usage is TRBV3-1 (or the pseudogene TRBV3-2) and J usage is TRBJ1-4; no definite D call. CDR3 sequence: CASSQRCTNEKLFF. As DNA, the CDR3 is TGTGCCAGCAGCCAGCGGTGCACTAATGAAAAACTGTTTTTT.